The clone carrying this TCR beta chain occurred many times. Its antigen is unknown. The sample belongs to a study of Graves' ophthalmopathy and Graves' hyperthyroidism. From RNA, the CDR3 regions of TCR beta chains were amplified and sequenced. The workflow started with a first-round RT-PCR run with HTBI primers and then moved on to a second-round multiplex PCR. Via MiXCR, TCRdb re-called the multiplex PCR reads, giving one row per CDR3 protein. The table includes around 1.1 million distinct CDR3 sequences, about 36% detected once. With 3 bases removed from V and 2 bases from J, the gap between germline ends came to 14 bases. Germline V CDR1 and CDR2: LNHDA, SQIVND (reference sequence). The CDR3 is 15 amino acids. Hyperthyroidism was new, under 2 months, in patients aged 18 to 65. Symptoms, serum thyroxine and TRAb, thyroid ultrasound, and orbital computed tomography formed the diagnostic basis. Overall study findings and caveats: Most expanded clonotypes in thyroid above 0.001 frequency also showed up in blood. For separating ophthalmopathy from stable hyperthyroidism, a 13-signature model gave almost 90% sensitivity and approximately 76% specificity.

The chain has TRBV19 and TRBJ2-7; D unclear. The source is an adult man with Graves' hyperthyroidism. Sequences were obtained from peripheral blood or thyroid tissue (not recorded which). The CDR3 nucleotides read TGTGCCAGTAGTATTTCAGGACCCGATGCCTACGAGCAGTACTTC. Protein sequence: CASSISGPDAYEQYF.